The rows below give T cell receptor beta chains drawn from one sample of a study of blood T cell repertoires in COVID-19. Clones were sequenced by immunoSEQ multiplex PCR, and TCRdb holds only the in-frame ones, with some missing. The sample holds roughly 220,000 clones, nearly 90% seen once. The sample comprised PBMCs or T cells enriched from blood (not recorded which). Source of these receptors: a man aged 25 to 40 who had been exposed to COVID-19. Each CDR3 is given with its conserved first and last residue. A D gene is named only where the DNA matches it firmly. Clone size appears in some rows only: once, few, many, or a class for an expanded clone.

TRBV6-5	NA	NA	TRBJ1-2	CASSRGREEGYTF	TGTGCCAGCAGCCGGGGGCGGGAGGAAGGCTACACCTTC
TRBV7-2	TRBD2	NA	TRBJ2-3	CASSYIAGGSTDTQYF	TGTGCCAGCAGCTATATAGCGGGGGGAAGCACAGATACGCAGTATTTT
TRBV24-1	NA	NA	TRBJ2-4	CAIPPAKYRSVQYF	TGTGCCATACCTCCAGCAAAGTACAGGTCCGTTCAGTACTTC
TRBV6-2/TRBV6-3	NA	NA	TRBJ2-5	CASSEPLGGETQYF	TGTGCCAGCAGCGAACCCCTTGGCGGGGAGACCCAGTACTTC
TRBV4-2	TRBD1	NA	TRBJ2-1	CASSPDREVYNEQFF	TGTGCCAGCAGCCCGGACAGGGAGGTCTACAATGAGCAGTTCTTC
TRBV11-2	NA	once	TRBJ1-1	CASSLSMNTEAFF	TGTGCCAGCAGCTTGTCCATGAACACTGAAGCTTTCTTT
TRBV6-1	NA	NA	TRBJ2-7	CASSDLADTYEQYF	TGTGCCAGCAGTGACCTGGCAGATACCTACGAGCAGTACTTC
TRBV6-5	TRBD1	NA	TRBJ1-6	CASSYQGQGYSPLHF	TGTGCCAGCAGTTACCAAGGACAGGGCTATTCACCCCTCCACTTT
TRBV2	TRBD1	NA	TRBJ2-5	CASSFDRVFQETQYF	TGTGCCAGCAGTTTTGACAGGGTTTTTCAAGAGACCCAGTACTTC
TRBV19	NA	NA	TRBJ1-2	CASTSYGGDYGYTF	TGTGCCAGTACCTCCTACGGGGGAGACTATGGCTACACCTTC
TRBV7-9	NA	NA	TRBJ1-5	CASSPGDLGYQPQHF	TGTGCCAGCAGCCCCGGGGACTTGGGGTATCAGCCCCAGCATTTT
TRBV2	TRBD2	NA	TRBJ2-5	CASSDGVGGGDETQYF	TGTGCCAGCAGTGATGGGGTGGGCGGGGGAGATGAGACCCAGTACTTC
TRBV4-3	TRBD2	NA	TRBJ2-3	CASSQDAGGRDTQYF	TGCGCCAGCAGCCAGGATGCGGGGGGCAGGGATACGCAGTATTTT
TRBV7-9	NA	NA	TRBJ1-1	CASSLIQPNTEAFF	TGTGCCAGCAGCTTAATACAGCCGAACACTGAAGCTTTCTTT
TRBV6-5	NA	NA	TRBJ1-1	CASRPQGRNTEAFF	TGTGCCAGCAGACCCCAGGGAAGGAACACTGAAGCTTTCTTT
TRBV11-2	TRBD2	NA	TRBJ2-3	CASSSGLAGGPADTQYF	TGTGCCAGCAGCTCGGGACTAGCGGGGGGCCCGGCAGATACGCAGTATTTT
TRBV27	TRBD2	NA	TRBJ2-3	CASSFGLAGGPGTQYF	TGTGCCAGCAGTTTTGGGCTAGCGGGGGGCCCGGGTACGCAGTATTTT
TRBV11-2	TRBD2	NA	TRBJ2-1	CASSLGERGAPYNEQFF	TGTGCCAGCAGCTTAGGTGAGCGGGGAGCCCCCTACAATGAGCAGTTCTTC
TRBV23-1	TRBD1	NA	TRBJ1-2	CARMTGFKGGYTF	TGCGCCAGAATGACAGGGTTCAAAGGGGGCTACACCTTC
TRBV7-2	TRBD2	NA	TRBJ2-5	CASSKTSGGPKYF	TGTGCCAGCAGCAAGACTAGCGGGGGCCCAAAGTACTTC
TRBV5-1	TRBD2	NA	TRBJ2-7	CASSLVLAGFGGEQYF	TGCGCCAGCAGCTTGGTTCTAGCGGGGTTTGGAGGCGAGCAGTACTTC
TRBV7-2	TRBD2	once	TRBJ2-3	CASGTSGGLEATQYF	TGTGCCAGCGGGACTAGCGGGGGTTTGGAGGCTACGCAGTATTTT
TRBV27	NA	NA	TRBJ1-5	CASSLSTRQPQHF	TGTGCCAGCAGTTTATCAACCAGGCAGCCCCAGCATTTT
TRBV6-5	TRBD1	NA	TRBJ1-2	CASSSSDRVYGYTF	TGTGCCAGCAGTTCCTCTGACAGGGTTTATGGCTACACCTTC
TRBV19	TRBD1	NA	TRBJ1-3	CASSPTGDPGNTIYF	TGTGCCAGTAGTCCTACAGGGGACCCTGGAAACACCATATATTTT
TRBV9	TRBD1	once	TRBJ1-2	CASSANLRGQGSPNYGYTF	TGTGCCAGCAGCGCAAACCTCCGAGGACAGGGGTCCCCTAACTATGGCTACACCTTC
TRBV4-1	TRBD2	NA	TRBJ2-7	CASSLWPASGGREQYF	TGCGCCAGCAGCCTCTGGCCGGCTAGCGGGGGGCGAGAGCAGTACTTC
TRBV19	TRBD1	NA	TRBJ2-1	CASTSIQGNEQFF	TGTGCCAGTACCTCGATACAGGGGAATGAGCAGTTCTTC
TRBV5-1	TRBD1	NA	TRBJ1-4	CASSLDAGGNEKLFF	TGCGCCAGCAGCTTGGATGCAGGGGGGAATGAAAAACTGTTTTTT
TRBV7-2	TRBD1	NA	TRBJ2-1	CASSLWGLGTGYDEQFF	TGTGCCAGCAGCTTATGGGGTCTCGGGACAGGTTACGATGAGCAGTTCTTC
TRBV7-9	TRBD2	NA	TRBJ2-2	CASSYSGVNTGELFF	TGTGCCAGCAGCTATAGCGGGGTGAACACCGGGGAGCTGTTTTTT
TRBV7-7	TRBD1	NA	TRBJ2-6	CASSSTTGGRLANVLTF	TGTGCCAGCAGCTCAACGACAGGGGGGAGACTGGCCAACGTCCTGACTTTC
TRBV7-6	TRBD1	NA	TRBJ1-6	CASSSGTDRARRSPLHF	TGTGCCAGCAGCTCAGGGACTGACAGGGCGAGGCGTTCACCCCTCCACTTT
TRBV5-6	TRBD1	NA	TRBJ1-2	CASSQQGQGVLYGYTF	TGTGCCAGCAGCCAACAGGGACAGGGAGTTTTGTATGGCTACACCTTC
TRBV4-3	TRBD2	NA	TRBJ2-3	CASSQERAAGADTQYF	TGCGCCAGCAGCCAAGAGAGGGCAGCGGGGGCAGATACGCAGTATTTT
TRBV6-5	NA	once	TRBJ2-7	CASSPERAGEQYF	TGTGCCAGCAGTCCCGAACGCGCGGGCGAGCAGTACTTC
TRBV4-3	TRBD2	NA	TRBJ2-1	CASSQGLAVYNEQFF	TGCGCCAGCAGCCAAGGACTAGCGGTATACAATGAGCAGTTCTTC
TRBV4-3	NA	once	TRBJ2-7	CASSQDPQLNEQYF	TGCGCCAGCAGCCAAGATCCACAGCTAAACGAGCAGTACTTC
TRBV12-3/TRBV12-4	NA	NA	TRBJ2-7	CASSAGRYEQYF	TGTGCCAGCAGTGCAGGGAGGTACGAGCAGTACTTC
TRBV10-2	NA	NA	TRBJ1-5	CASSESVGAQNQPQHF	TGCGCCAGCAGTGAGTCGGTGGGGGCCCAAAATCAGCCCCAGCATTTT
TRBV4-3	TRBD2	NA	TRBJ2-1	CASSPDPGGGAQEEQFF	TGCGCCAGCAGCCCCGATCCCGGCGGGGGGGCTCAAGAAGAGCAGTTCTTC
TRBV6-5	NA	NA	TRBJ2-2	CASSYDRSTGELFF	TGTGCCAGCAGTTACGACAGAAGCACCGGGGAGCTGTTTTTT
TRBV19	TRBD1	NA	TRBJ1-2	CASSSIDRGHGYTF	TGTGCCAGTAGTTCCATAGACAGGGGACATGGCTACACCTTC
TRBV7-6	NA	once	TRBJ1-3	CASTPGGPSGNTIYF	TGTGCCAGCACCCCTGGAGGACCCTCTGGAAACACCATATATTTT
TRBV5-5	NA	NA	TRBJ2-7	CASSLVSSAYEQYF	TGTGCCAGCAGCTTGGTTTCTTCGGCCTACGAGCAGTACTTC
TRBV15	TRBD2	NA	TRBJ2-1	CATSRLTGTSVYNEQFF	TGTGCCACCAGCAGACTCACCGGGACTAGCGTCTACAATGAGCAGTTCTTC
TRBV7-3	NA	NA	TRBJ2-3	CASSPGLGTTDTQYF	TGTGCCAGCAGCCCCGGACTGGGCACCACAGATACGCAGTATTTT
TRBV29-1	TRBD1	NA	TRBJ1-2	CSGDTGDYGYTF	TGCAGCGGTGACACAGGGGACTATGGCTACACCTTC